This TCR beta chain came from a study of T-cell reconstitution after alpha-beta-depleted transplantation in children. The study's findings and limits: Approximately two months post-transplant, alpha-beta T cells reportedly originated from several hundred expanded graft clones. Recipient T cells and thymic progenitors that survived were the source of the high TCRbeta diversity seen at day 60 in some patients. T-cell counts and diversity at one year post-transplant came mainly from newly produced T cells.

Comments on this clonotype: Its antigen remains unknown.

Preparation of the TCRbeta library involved a method that used unique molecular identifiers. TCRdb ran MiXCR on the PCR reads and lists one entry per CDR3 protein. The sample shows 300,000 to 400,000 distinct CDR3 sequences, 16% of them seen only once. In germline, CDR1 is SGHRS, CDR2 YFSETQ. The CDR3 contains 14 residues. V was shortened by 5 bases and J by 3 bases, with 12 bases between the two germline ends. V and J are TRBV5-1 and TRBJ1-3, with D unclear. The sequence derives from a male patient between 2 and 9 years old who had a stem cell transplant for acute lymphoblastic leukemia, so the T cells may come from the graft donor. Sequences were derived from PBMCs, mostly from graft donor cells, sampled 360 days after TCRalphabeta/CD19-depleted stem cell transplant. This chain's CDR3 is CASRTTLNGNTIYF. The CDR3 bases are TGCGCCAGCAGGACGACTCTCAATGGAAACACCATATATTTT.